This entry lists 4 T cell receptor beta chains sequenced from one sample in a study of blood T cell repertoires in COVID-19 (dated by TCRdb to about 2020). Library creation used the immunoSEQ multiplex PCR assay. TCRdb mirrors the immuneACCESS table, restricted to in-frame sequences. Some clones are absent from its copies; in checked studies, under half trace to an unresolved V gene, and the reason for the others is unknown. This sample lists over 100,000 clones; 70% to 90% were detected once. 2% to 2.5% of the sample comes from the top ten. The specimen sequenced was peripheral blood. The origin of the receptors is a man aged 50 or older with active COVID-19.

J is TRBJ1-1 and V is TRBV19; 7 bases agree with TRBD1. This CDR3 is 13 amino acids long. The V segment lost 6 bases and the J segment 5 bases; nucleotides outside the gene matches: 6. In germline, CDR1 is LNHDA, CDR2 SQIVND (reference sequence). The CDR3 spells CASSLGGRTEAFF. Written as DNA, the CDR3 is TGTGCCAGTAGCCTAGGGGGCAGAACTGAAGCTTTCTTT.

The V call is TRBV15, the J call TRBJ2-3; 9 bases agree with TRBD2. V shed 1 base, J shed 0 bases, and the junction held 2 bases outside the gene matches. Germline V gene lookup returns CDR1 LNHNV and CDR2 YYDKDF (reference sequence). The length of the CDR3 is 16 residues. CDR3 in DNA: TGTGCCACCAGCAGAGGAACTAGCGGGAGCACAGATACGCAGTATTTT. This encodes CATSRGTSGSTDTQYF.

This clone was seen just once. This chain joins TRBV5-6 and TRBJ2-1; a weak D match, TRBD2 (5 bases). Germline V gene sequence: CDR1 SGHDT, CDR2 YYEEEE. CDR3 length equals 15 residues. V was trimmed by 0 bases and J by 0 bases, leaving 7 bases between them. This CDR3 is CASSLEGSSYNEQFF. In DNA form, the CDR3 reads TGTGCCAGCAGCTTGGAAGGGAGCTCCTACAATGAGCAGTTCTTC.

This chain connects TRBV6-5 to TRBJ1-2; 7 nucleotides line up with TRBD1. Germline assignment: CDR1 MNHEY and CDR2 SVGAGI. V was pared by 4 bases and J by 8 bases, with 4 bases of the junction left unmatched. The CDR3 totals 12 residues. CDR3 DNA sequence: TGTGCCAGCAGTTCAACAGGGGACGGCTACACCTTC. It specifies CASSSTGDGYTF.